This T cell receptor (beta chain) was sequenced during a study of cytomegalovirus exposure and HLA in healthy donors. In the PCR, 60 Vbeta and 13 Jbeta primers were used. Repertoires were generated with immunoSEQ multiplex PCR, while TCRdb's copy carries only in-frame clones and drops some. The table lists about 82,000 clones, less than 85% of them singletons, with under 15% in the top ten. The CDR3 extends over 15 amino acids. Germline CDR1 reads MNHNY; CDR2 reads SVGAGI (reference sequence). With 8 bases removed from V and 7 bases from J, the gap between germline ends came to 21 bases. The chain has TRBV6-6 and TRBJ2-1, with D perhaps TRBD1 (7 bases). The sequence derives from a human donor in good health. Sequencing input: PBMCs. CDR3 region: CASSSQGGLGNEQFF. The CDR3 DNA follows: TGTGCCAGCTCGTCCCAGGGGGGCCTAGGAAATGAGCAGTTCTTC.